This TCR beta chain was identified in a study of shared clonotypes between healthy human individuals. None of the donors, who were healthy HIV-negative adults, had recently had acute infections or vaccinations. In the source study's methods: Sequence data from immunoSEQ were junction-only and lacked quality scores; consequently, filtering differed. TCRdb keeps only in-frame clones here, not all; method: immunoSEQ multiplex PCR. D and trimming come from the DNA, and the V and J calls and clone size come from that table. The sample carries about 2.4 million clones, approximately 94% recorded once. Deletions cut 4 bases from V and 2 bases from J, with 26 bases between. The CDR3 is 19 amino acids. Germline V gives CDR1 SGDLS, CDR2 YYNGEE.

This chain connects TRBV9 to TRBJ2-3; possible D gene TRBD2, 6 bases. Sequenced input: naive CD4+ T cells sorted from blood. Subset in this sample: CD45RA+ positively selected. This TCR was recovered from a man between 18 and 29 years old in good health. The CDR3 loop reads CASSSRTETSPRLTDTQYF. The CDR3 nucleotides are TGTGCCAGCAGCTCAAGAACGGAGACTAGTCCACGACTCACAGATACGCAGTATTTT.